This TCR beta chain emerged from a study of cytomegalovirus exposure and HLA in healthy donors. Vbeta (60) and Jbeta (13) primers were used in the PCR. Generated by immunoSEQ multiplex PCR, the TCRdb table keeps only in-frame clones and is missing some. Of some 170,000 clones in the sample, 75% to 85% were seen once. Deletions cut 5 bases from V and 3 bases from J, with 6 bases between. The CDR3 runs to 11 residues. CDR1 and CDR2 from the germline V gene are DFQATT and SNEGSKA (reference sequence). The V and J genes are TRBV20-1 and TRBJ2-3; D ambiguous. This clonotype was obtained from a woman aged 55-69 years in good health and CMV-seropositive. Material: PBMCs. Written as DNA, the CDR3 is TGCAGTGCTCTAATAACAGATACGCAGTATTTT. It translates to CSALITDTQYF.